The 7 T cell receptor beta chains listed next were all sequenced from one sample in a study of shared clonotypes between healthy human individuals. The protocol was immunoSEQ multiplex PCR, while the TCRdb copy is restricted to in-frame clones and leaves out a portion. The sample has fewer than 1.4 million clones; 75% to 80% are singletons. Sequenced: memory CD4+ T cells from PBMCs. Sample subset: CD45RA-negative fraction. These receptors were obtained from a man between 18 and 35 years old in good health. Some clones in this sample may be carry-over from other donors' samples.

V gene TRBV11-2 combines with J gene TRBJ1-4; unclear D gene. The germline V and J ends were trimmed by 5 bases and 4 bases, with 11 bases remaining between them. CDR1 is SGHAT, CDR2 FQNNGV, per germline. This CDR3 region has 14 residues. CDR3 residues: CASSARRYNEKLFF. The CDR3, as DNA: TGTGCCAGCAGCGCTCGGAGATATAATGAAAAACTGTTTTTT. Full variable domain (outside the CDR3, taken from reference TRBV11-2 and TRBJ1-4): EAGVAQSPRYKIIEKRQSVAFWCNPISGHATLYWYQQILGQGPKLLIQFQNNGVVDDSQLPKDRFSAERLKGVDSTLKIQPAKLEDSAVYLCASSARRYNEKLFFGSGTQLSVL.

As regards this clone: The sample contains more than one DNA sequence encoding this CDR3. The chain couples TRBV5-1 to TRBJ2-5; 9 bases are a match to TRBD2. V dropped 3 bases and J dropped 5; count of bases not matched to a gene: 2. Germline V gene lookup returns CDR1 SGHRS and CDR2 YFSETQ. This CDR3 is 13 amino acids long. Here the CDR3 reads CASSSGLAETQYF. CDR3 nucleotides: TGCGCCAGCAGCTCTGGACTAGCGGAGACCCAGTACTTC.

A word on this clone: The sample contains more than one DNA sequence encoding this CDR3. This chain uses TRBV5-1 with TRBJ1-2; D unclear. The CDR3 is made up of 13 amino acids. V was clipped by 0 bases and J by 4 bases, with 7 bases between them. CDR1 is SGHRS and CDR2 is YFSETQ in the germline V gene. CDR3 bases: TGCGCCAGCAGCTTGGGGGGTAGCTATGGCTACACCTTC. Protein sequence: CASSLGGSYGYTF.

The chain recombines TRBV21-1 with TRBJ2-7; the table's D call, TRBD1, was not checked against the DNA. TRBV21-1 is tagged as a pseudogene. This CDR3 comprises 14 residues. The CDR3 bases are TGTGCCAGCAGCATCTTACCGGGACAATACGAGCAGTACTTC. It specifies CASSILPGQYEQYF.

The V gene is TRBV7-8, the J gene TRBJ2-7, with a weak D call TRBD1 (6 bases). The V end lost 5 bases, the J end lost 0 bases, and 14 bases lay between the germline ends. This CDR3 comprises 15 residues. Germline V gives CDR1 SGHVS, CDR2 FQNEAQ. In DNA form, the CDR3 reads TGTGCCAGCAGCCGGACAGCATACAGCTCCTACGAGCAGTACTTC. Amino acids: CASSRTAYSSYEQYF.

The V and J genes are TRBV5-8 and TRBJ2-6; 9 nucleotides align to TRBD1. Trimming removed 4 bases from V and 3 bases from J; junction bases left unmatched: 5. Germline loops: CDR1 SGHTS, CDR2 YDEGEE. The CDR3 loop spans 16 amino acids. CDR3 DNA: TGTGCCAGCAGCCACCGGGACAGGGTTGGGGCCAACGTCCTGACTTTC. It codes for CASSHRDRVGANVLTF.

With regard to this clone: A read error is likely here: a far larger clone is one base away. The rearrangement joins TRBV28 to TRBJ1-5; D ambiguous. Deletions cut 11 bases from V and 4 bases from J, with 15 bases between. Germline V gene data show CDR1 as MDHEN and CDR2 as SYDVKM. This CDR3 region has 13 residues. CDR3 in DNA: TGTGCCGGCCTAGAACAGCGAAATCAGCCCCAGCATTTT. This sequence encodes CAGLEQRNQPQHF.